The 31 T cell receptor beta chains below were found in one sample sequenced in a study of blood T cell repertoires in COVID-19. Measured with immunoSEQ multiplex PCR; TCRdb has only the in-frame clones, and not every one. The sample records 380,000 or so clones, approximately 86% being singletons. Sequencing was carried out using PBMCs or T cells enriched from blood (not recorded which). The receptors here all came from a woman aged 40-49 years with acute COVID-19.

The rearrangement joins TRBV10-2 to TRBJ2-7; TRBD1 might be the D (5 bases). V lost 8 bases to trimming and J lost 3 bases, with 20 bases between them. The CDR3 contains 15 residues. The germline V gene encodes CDR1 WSHSY and CDR2 SAAADI. The CDR3 sequence: CASAEGHFLNYEQYF. The CDR3 region has the DNA TGCGCCAGCGCCGAAGGACACTTCCTCAACTACGAGCAGTACTTC.

This chain connects TRBV5-1 to TRBJ2-3; D unresolved. The CDR3 sequence is 15 residues long. From germline, CDR1 is SGHRS and CDR2 YFSETQ. V was trimmed by 1 base and J by 1 base, leaving 10 bases between them. The CDR3 protein is CASSLLDSGTDTQYF. CDR3 nucleotide sequence: TGCGCCAGCAGCTTGTTAGACTCTGGCACAGATACGCAGTATTTT. Using reference TRBV5-1 and TRBJ2-3 for the parts outside the CDR3, the full variable domain is KAGVTQTPRYLIKTRGQQVTLSCSPISGHRSVSWYQQTPGQGLQFLFEYFSETQRNKGNFPGRFSGRQFSNSRSEMNVSTLELGDSALYLCASSLLDSGTDTQYFGPGTRLTVL.

This clone was found a few times. The CDR3 here is CASSDPGGSANEKLFF. The CDR3 DNA reads as TGTGCCAGCAGTGATCCAGGGGGCTCTGCTAATGAAAAACTGTTTTTT. This chain uses TRBV2 with TRBJ1-4; 8 nucleotides line up with TRBD1. Germline lookup yields CDR1 SNHLY and CDR2 FYNNEI. The ends lost 3 bases at V and 3 bases at J; junction bases unmatched: 6. There are 16 residues in the CDR3.

This chain joins TRBV7-6 and TRBJ2-3; 9 bases align to TRBD1. J was trimmed by 0 bases and V by 5 bases; bases with no gene match: 9. Germline loops: CDR1 SGHVS, CDR2 FNYEAQ. There are 17 residues in the CDR3. The CDR3: CASSNTGTGFSTDTQYF. CDR3 nucleotide sequence: TGTGCCAGCAGCAATACCGGGACAGGGTTTAGCACAGATACGCAGTATTTT.

This rearrangement joins TRBV7-9 to TRBJ2-7; D is perhaps TRBD2 (5 bases). The CDR3 loop spans 14 amino acids. V was clipped by 5 bases and J by 3 bases, with 14 bases between them. CDR1 and CDR2 from the germline V gene are SEHNR and FQNEAQ (reference sequence). The CDR3 nucleotides read TGTGCCAGCAGCGCCCCGACGGGGTTCTACGAGCAGTACTTC. Its translation is CASSAPTGFYEQYF.

There are a few counts of this clone. V and J are TRBV7-6 and TRBJ1-3; D remains unclear. Germline V gene sequence: CDR1 SGHVS, CDR2 FNYEAQ. The CDR3 totals 16 residues. V lost 4 bases and J 0 bases, leaving 13 bases between the germline ends. CDR3 residues: CASSSSERSSGNTIYF. The CDR3, as DNA: TGTGCCAGCAGCTCCTCCGAACGGAGCTCTGGAAACACCATATATTTT.

This clone was seen many times. As DNA, the CDR3 is TGTGCCACCAGCAGAGCCGGCCTGCGGGGCACTGAAGCTTTCTTT. Its protein product is CATSRAGLRGTEAFF. V gene TRBV15 combines with J gene TRBJ1-1, with unresolved D. V shed 1 base and J shed 4 bases, with 13 bases lying between them. Germline V gene sequence: CDR1 LNHNV, CDR2 YYDKDF (reference sequence). This CDR3 contains 15 residues.

CDR3 amino acids: CASSLRLAAPADTQYF. As DNA, the CDR3 is TGTGCCAGCAGCCTCCGACTAGCTGCGCCTGCGGATACGCAGTATTTT. V is TRBV9 and J is TRBJ2-3, with 7 positions matching TRBD2. The CDR3 is 16 amino acids. After removal of 4 bases from V and 6 bases from J, the junction contained 14 bases not matched to a gene. Germline V lookup: CDR1 SGDLS, CDR2 YYNGEE.

The chain is built from TRBV11-2 and TRBJ1-1; possible D gene TRBD1, 6 bases. The CDR3 extends over 15 amino acids. The ends were cut back, 5 bases at V and 5 bases at J, with 18 bases in the middle. Looked up from germline, CDR1 is SGHAT and CDR2 is FQNNGV. The CDR3 loop is CASSLNQGMGTEAFF. In nucleotides, the CDR3 is TGTGCCAGCAGCCTAAACCAGGGGATGGGGACTGAAGCTTTCTTT.

J is TRBJ2-3 and V is TRBV18; TRBD1 is a possible D gene (6 bases). Germline-derived CDR1 and CDR2 are KGHSH and LQKENI. There are 15 residues in the CDR3. V was trimmed by 4 bases and J by 1 base, leaving 12 bases between them. Written as DNA, the CDR3 is TGTGCCAGCTCACTGGGAAACAGGGGCACAGATACGCAGTATTTT. It translates to CASSLGNRGTDTQYF.

The J gene is TRBJ1-1, the V gene TRBV12-3 or TRBV12-4; D uncertain. There are 13 residues in the CDR3. V was trimmed by 7 bases and J by 0 bases, leaving 9 bases between them. CDR3 sequence (DNA): TGTGCCAGCACCCTAGAGGTGAACACTGAAGCTTTCTTT. Its translation: CASTLEVNTEAFF.

The V call is TRBV10-3, the J call TRBJ2-5, with a possible D match to TRBD2 (5 bases). V was cut by 2 bases and J by 3 bases, with 7 bases left in between. The CDR3 has 13 residues. Germline V gene sequence: CDR1 ENHRY, CDR2 SYGVKD. The CDR3 bases are TGTGCCATCAGTGAGGCCGGGGAAGAGACCCAGTACTTC. Residues: CAISEAGEETQYF.

The rearrangement links TRBV25-1 to TRBJ1-3; D might be TRBD1 (5 bases). The V gene's germline CDR1 is MGHDK and CDR2 SYGVNS. The CDR3 is 13 amino acids. CDR3 amino acids: CASARAEGNTIYF. CDR3 coding DNA: TGTGCTAGCGCCAGGGCGGAGGGAAACACCATATATTTT.

This rearrangement joins TRBV9 to TRBJ2-3; 10 bases match TRBD2. V dropped 2 bases and J dropped 2; count of bases not matched to a gene: 2. CDR1 SGDLS and CDR2 YYNGEE come from the germline V gene. This CDR3 spans 15 amino acids. This chain's CDR3 is CASSVTSGVTDTQYF. The CDR3 DNA reads as TGTGCCAGCAGCGTCACTAGCGGGGTCACAGATACGCAGTATTTT.

V usage is TRBV5-4 and J usage is TRBJ1-2, with a possible D match to TRBD1 (6 bases). V was clipped by 0 bases and J by 6 bases, with 15 bases between them. Looked up from germline, CDR1 is SGHNT and CDR2 is YYREEE (reference sequence). The CDR3 covers 15 residues. Here the CDR3 reads CASSLAGAIRNGYTF. CDR3 nucleotide sequence: TGTGCCAGCAGCTTGGCAGGGGCGATAAGGAATGGCTACACCTTC.

This clone has a single count. The chain uses TRBV5-1 and TRBJ1-1, with 7 bases lining up with TRBD1. The CDR3 is 16 residues long. Trimming removed 4 bases from V and 2 bases from J; junction bases left unmatched: 11. Germline values: CDR1 SGHRS, CDR2 YFSETQ. The CDR3 nucleotides are TGCGCCAGCAGCGAACAGGGGAACAACGGAAACACTGAAGCTTTCTTT. It is translated as CASSEQGNNGNTEAFF. The whole variable domain, filled in from reference TRBV5-1 and TRBJ1-1, reads KAGVTQTPRYLIKTRGQQVTLSCSPISGHRSVSWYQQTPGQGLQFLFEYFSETQRNKGNFPGRFSGRQFSNSRSEMNVSTLELGDSALYLCASSEQGNNGNTEAFFGQGTRLTVV.

J is TRBJ2-1 and V is TRBV15; TRBD2 matches at 11 bases. CDR3 size: 15 residues. V lost 1 base and J lost 9; bases outside the gene matches: 5. In germline, CDR1 is LNHNV, CDR2 YYDKDF (reference sequence). CDR3 protein: CATSRGSGGASEQFF. The CDR3 DNA sequence: TGTGCCACCAGCAGAGGTAGCGGGGGGGCCAGTGAGCAGTTCTTC. The full variable domain, in which reference TRBV15 and TRBJ2-1 provide the parts outside the CDR3, is DAMVIQNPRYQVTQFGKPVTLSCSQTLNHNVMYWYQQKSSQAPKLLFHYYDKDFNNEADTPDNFQSRRPNTSFCFLDIRSPGLGDTAMYLCATSRGSGGASEQFFGPGTRLTVL.

The V call is TRBV3-1 (or the pseudogene TRBV3-2), the J call TRBJ1-5, with D hard to call. The CDR3 extends over 15 amino acids. Germline V gives CDR1 LGHDT, CDR2 YNNKEL (reference sequence). V was pared by 2 bases and J by 3 bases, with 11 bases between. The CDR3 region is CASSQTGTINQPQHF. The CDR3, as DNA: TGTGCCAGCAGCCAAACCGGTACCATCAATCAGCCCCAGCATTTT.

CDR3 nucleotide sequence: TGTGCCAGCAGTTACACCCGGACAGCCGGGTGGTATGGCTACACCTTC. Amino acids: CASSYTRTAGWYGYTF. The chain combines TRBV6-5 with TRBJ1-2; TRBD1 is a possible D gene (6 bases). Germline-derived CDR1 and CDR2 are MNHEY and SVGAGI. The ends were cut back, 2 bases at V and 5 bases at J, with 18 bases in the middle. The CDR3 loop spans 16 amino acids.

This chain links TRBV10-1 with TRBJ2-2; no reliable D call. Germline assignment: CDR1 WNHNN and CDR2 SYGVQD (reference sequence). This CDR3 spans 15 amino acids. With 5 bases removed from V and 7 bases from J, the gap between germline ends came to 17 bases. CDR3: CASSIVASRGGELFF. The CDR3 bases are TGCGCCAGCAGTATCGTCGCCAGTCGAGGCGGGGAGCTGTTTTTT.

The rearrangement uses TRBV10-3 and TRBJ1-2; 9 bases are shared with TRBD1. The germline CDR1 and CDR2 sequences are ENHRY and SYGVKD. The CDR3 extends over 14 amino acids. V lost 2 bases, J lost 7 bases, and 5 bases stayed unmatched. CDR3 in DNA: TGTGCCATCAGTGAGACAGGGGGCCAGTTTGGCTACACCTTC. Protein product: CAISETGGQFGYTF.

This clone was seen just once. V gene TRBV5-6 combines with J gene TRBJ2-7; D perhaps matches TRBD1 (5 bases). Germline V gene sequence: CDR1 SGHDT, CDR2 YYEEEE. The CDR3 is made up of 13 amino acids. Trimming removed 0 bases at V and 8 bases at J, with 12 bases between. The CDR3 loop is CASSLGQGSKQYF. The CDR3 DNA reads TGTGCCAGCAGCTTGGGTCAGGGTAGCAAGCAGTACTTC. Looking up the rest from reference TRBV5-6 and TRBJ2-7 gives the full variable domain: DAGVTQSPTHLIKTRGQQVTLRCSPKSGHDTVSWYQQALGQGPQFIFQYYEEEERQRGNFPDRFSGHQFPNYSSELNVNALLLGDSALYLCASSLGQGSKQYFGPGTRLTVT.

Regarding this clone: Other DNA sequences in this specimen translate into the identical CDR3. The chain couples TRBV7-9 to TRBJ1-4, with 7 positions matching TRBD1. This CDR3 has 14 residues. Looked up from germline, CDR1 is SEHNR and CDR2 is FQNEAQ (reference sequence). Losses at the gene ends were 1 base for V and 5 bases for J; bases not matched to a gene: 1. The CDR3 region has the DNA TGTGCCAGCAGCTTAGAAGGGGGCAATGAAAAACTGTTTTTT. Its protein product is CASSLEGGNEKLFF.

This clone was observed a single time. The chain joins TRBV5-6 to TRBJ2-1; 15 bases map to TRBD2. The germline V gene encodes CDR1 SGHDT and CDR2 YYEEEE. This CDR3 comprises 16 residues. With 5 bases clipped from V and 5 bases from J, the junction kept 5 bases outside the gene matches. The CDR3 DNA reads TGTGCCAGCAGGCCGGGACTAGCGGGGGGAGACAATGAGCAGTTCTTC. Translation: CASRPGLAGGDNEQFF.

V gene TRBV6-1 combines with J gene TRBJ1-5; D is unresolved. Germline V gene sequence: CDR1 MNHNS, CDR2 SASEGT. The ends were cut back, 3 bases at V and 0 bases at J, with 6 bases in the middle. CDR3 length: 14 residues. The CDR3 here is CASSDPYSNQPQHF. The CDR3 nucleotides are TGTGCCAGCAGTGACCCCTATAGCAATCAGCCCCAGCATTTT.

V is TRBV9 and J is TRBJ2-7, with TRBD2 as a possible D gene (6 bases). This CDR3 spans 17 amino acids. The V gene's germline CDR1 is SGDLS and CDR2 YYNGEE. With 3 bases removed from V and 2 bases from J, the gap between germline ends came to 21 bases. This CDR3 reads CASSAIGGAIPTYEQYF. Here the CDR3 DNA reads TGTGCCAGCAGCGCCATCGGAGGGGCTATTCCTACCTACGAGCAGTACTTC.

The chain joins TRBV4-1 to TRBJ2-7, with D maybe TRBD1 (6 bases). With 3 bases removed from V and 5 bases from J, the gap between germline ends came to 11 bases. This CDR3 has 13 residues. Germline CDR1 and CDR2: MGHRA and YSYEKL. CDR3 loop: CASSHVGANEQYF. Here the CDR3 DNA reads TGCGCCAGCAGCCATGTGGGGGCGAACGAGCAGTACTTC.

The chain recombines TRBV5-1 with TRBJ1-2; 12 bases align to TRBD1. The CDR3 runs 17 residues. Trimming took 4 bases from V and 4 from J; bases not matched to a gene: 11. Germline values: CDR1 SGHRS, CDR2 YFSETQ. In nucleotides, the CDR3 is TGCGCCAGCAGCCTAACCCGGGACAGGGGGCCTCTCTATGGCTACACCTTC. Translation: CASSLTRDRGPLYGYTF. Using reference TRBV5-1 and TRBJ1-2 for the parts outside the CDR3, the full variable domain is KAGVTQTPRYLIKTRGQQVTLSCSPISGHRSVSWYQQTPGQGLQFLFEYFSETQRNKGNFPGRFSGRQFSNSRSEMNVSTLELGDSALYLCASSLTRDRGPLYGYTFGSGTRLTVV.

V gene TRBV5-1 combines with J gene TRBJ2-3, with 7 bases aligning to TRBD2. This CDR3 comprises 14 residues. Germline loops: CDR1 SGHRS, CDR2 YFSETQ. V lost 5 bases to trimming and J lost 3 bases; unmatched junction nucleotides: 6. CDR3 bases: TGCGCCAGCAGGGGATGGGGGGGTACAGATACGCAGTATTTT. Protein product: CASRGWGGTDTQYF.

The V call is TRBV7-8, the J call TRBJ1-2, with TRBD1 as a possible D gene (6 bases). The CDR3 is made up of 13 amino acids. V gave up 1 base and J gave up 8 bases, with 11 bases separating them. Germline V lookup: CDR1 SGHVS, CDR2 FQNEAQ. DNA for the CDR3: TGTGCCAGCAGCTTAGGTCCAGGGGAGGGCTACACCTTC. Amino acid sequence: CASSLGPGEGYTF. Variable domain in full (rest from reference TRBV7-8 and TRBJ1-2): GAGVSQSPRYKVAKRGQDVALRCDPISGHVSLFWYQQALGQGPEFLTYFQNEAQLDKSGLPSDRFFAERPEGSVSTLKIQRTQQEDSAVYLCASSLGPGEGYTFGSGTRLTVV.

The V call is TRBV24-1, the J call TRBJ1-1; D unresolved. Per the germline V gene, CDR1 is KGHDR and CDR2 is SFDVKD. The CDR3 runs 14 residues. V was trimmed by 3 bases and J by 7 bases, leaving 14 bases between them. CDR3 bases: TGTGCCACCAGTGATCCCCAGGATCCATATGAAGCTTTCTTT. Translated, it gives CATSDPQDPYEAFF.